This T cell receptor (beta chain) emerged from a study of shared clonotypes between healthy human individuals (dated by TCRdb to 2018 to 2020). General notes on the study: The cohort comprised a couple of women and a few men aged 18 to 49 years. For each donor, three plates each were used for CD4 naive and CD4 memory, two plates were used for CD8 naive, and one plate was used for CD8 memory. The study deeply sequenced blood TCR repertoires of about 5 healthy adults to estimate repertoire size and the extent of clonotype sharing between individuals. Libraries were prepared and TCR repertoires were sequenced by different laboratories using diverse techniques, in order to increase sequencing depth and limit assay-specific biases. Each donor's leukapheresis produced roughly between about 0.8 and 8.9 billion PBMCs.

Paper-wide results and their limitations: Because the study included a small number of donors, the genetic and exposure-history diversity represented was limited. Naive subsets generally had larger estimated clonotype richness than memory subsets. Only blood was sampled, and tissue TCR repertoires likely differ from those in blood. Across a handful of donors, roughly 5.4% of naive CD4, approximately 3.5% of naive CD8, about 2% of memory CD4, and roughly 0.41% of memory CD8 clonotypes were shared. Rarefaction of sorted-subset datasets indicated incomplete sequencing despite the large sequencing depth. Higher generation probabilities were observed for clonotypes shared by all four sorted-subset donors than for non-shared clonotypes. Pairwise subsampling led to the expectation that sequencing depth would affect the degree of clonotype sharing among donors.

According to the germline V gene, CDR1 reads SGHTA and CDR2 reads FQGTGA. The CDR3 runs 15 amino acids, cysteine and phenylalanine included. Of all the DNA, just the CDR3 is kept, 45 bases in frame from base 1. V is clipped by 5 bases and J by 0 bases, and the sequence between their germline boundaries is 13 bases long. The donors were healthy, HIV-negative adults who had no recently reported acute infections or vaccinations. Only Caucasian adults living in Nashville, Tennessee, USA were represented among the donors. Magnetic negative selection was used to enrich CD4+ T cells, after which naive cells were positively selected on CD45RA and the negative fraction became the memory subset. After blood collection by leukapheresis, PBMCs were isolated using Ficoll-Histopaque density gradient centrifugation and then cryopreserved in the vapor phase of liquid nitrogen. Purity and quantity of every magnetically sorted T cell population were checked by analytical flow cytometry. Genomic DNA was isolated from each sorted fraction and quantified by UV absorbance on a Nanodrop 2000c.

Using the deep immunoSEQ assay, multiplex PCR amplified TCR CDR3 regions from genomic DNA. Extracted genomic DNA from each cell subset was spread evenly across all wells of several immunoSEQ 96-well plates, with each plate serving as a replicate. For sorted subsets, 150 to 200 ng genomic DNA, equal to tens of thousands of T cell genomes, was loaded into each replicate PCR. Purified libraries were quantified with a Qubit 3.0 fluorometer, sized on a Bioanalyzer 2100, and re-quantified with the KAPA Library Quantification kit. Every immunoSEQ 96-well plate was sequenced on a separate single-read 150-cycle Illumina NextSeq 550 flow cell. The authors processed their data as follows. Because only junctional sequences without quality scores were contained in the immunoSEQ output, filtering matching that applied to full-length reads could not be performed. Sequences were annotated with PyIR, a Python wrapper for IgBLAST v1.9, using IMGT germline references to assign V/J genes and CDR3. Reads were filtered out if the reads had weak V/J assignments (E-value above 1e-6), no CDR3, stop codons, out-of-frame junctions, or ambiguous translated residues. V3J clonotypes were defined by identical inferred V gene, J gene, and CDR3 amino acid sequence. Percentage overlap between repertoires was calculated by dividing the number of shared unique clonotypes by the size of the smaller repertoire. RTK rarefaction, the Chao1 estimator, and Recon v2.1 estimates of unobserved clonotypes were used to assess repertoire richness. OLGA was used to compute generation probabilities for all TCRbeta clonotypes that the gDNA method yielded from several donors. Held by TCRdb, this immuneACCESS table contains in-frame sequences only and omits some clones. Under half of the omission traces to an unresolved V gene where checked; the cause of the rest is unknown. V and J calls and clone size are copied from that table; D and trimming were computed from the DNA. In this sample the table shows some 2.3 million clones, over 90% of which occur a single time. The ten largest clones take up 0.39% of the sample.

With regard to this clone: The antigen it recognizes is unknown. It has no much larger one-base neighbor in the sample; base qualities were not kept.

Recombination linked TRBV7-3 to TRBJ1-1; no D gene is confidently identified. Sequenced input: naive CD4+ T cells from PBMCs. The intended sense of this specimen's cell subset or site label: CD45RA+ positively selected. The source of this sequence is a man between 18 and 35 years old in good health. Some clones in this sample may be carry-over from other donors' samples. The CDR3 has the sequence CASSQAGHMNTEAFF. The DNA sequence is TGTGCCAGCAGCCAAGCAGGTCACATGAACACTGAAGCTTTCTTT.